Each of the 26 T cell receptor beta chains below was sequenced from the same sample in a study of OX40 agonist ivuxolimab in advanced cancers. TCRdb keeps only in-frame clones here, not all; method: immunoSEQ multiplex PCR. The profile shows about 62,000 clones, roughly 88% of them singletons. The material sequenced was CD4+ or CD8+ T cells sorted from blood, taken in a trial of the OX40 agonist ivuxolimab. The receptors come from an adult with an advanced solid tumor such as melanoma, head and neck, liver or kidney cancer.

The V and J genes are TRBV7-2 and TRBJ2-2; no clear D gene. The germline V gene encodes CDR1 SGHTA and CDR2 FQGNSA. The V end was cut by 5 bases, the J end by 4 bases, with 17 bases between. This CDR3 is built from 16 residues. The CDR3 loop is CASSLLGSGGTGELFF. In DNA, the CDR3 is TGTGCCAGCAGCCTACTGGGCTCGGGTGGCACCGGGGAGCTGTTTTTT.

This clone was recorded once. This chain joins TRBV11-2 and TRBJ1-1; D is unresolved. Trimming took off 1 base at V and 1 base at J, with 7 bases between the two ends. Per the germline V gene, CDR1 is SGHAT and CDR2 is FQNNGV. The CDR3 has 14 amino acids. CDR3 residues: CASSLGLRNTEAFF. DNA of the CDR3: TGTGCCAGCAGCTTAGGTCTCCGGAACACTGAAGCTTTCTTT.

The CDR3 DNA reads TGTGCCAGCAGCTTAGGGGAGGTTGCTGAGCAGTTCTTC. Protein sequence: CASSLGEVAEQFF. The V gene is TRBV11-2, the J gene TRBJ2-1, with a possible D match to TRBD2 (6 bases). V was trimmed by 1 base and J by 9 bases, leaving 10 bases between them. CDR1 is SGHAT, CDR2 FQNNGV, per germline. CDR3 length equals 13 residues. The full variable domain, completed using reference TRBV11-2 and TRBJ2-1, is EAGVAQSPRYKIIEKRQSVAFWCNPISGHATLYWYQQILGQGPKLLIQFQNNGVVDDSQLPKDRFSAERLKGVDSTLKIQPAKLEDSAVYLCASSLGEVAEQFFGPGTRLTVL.

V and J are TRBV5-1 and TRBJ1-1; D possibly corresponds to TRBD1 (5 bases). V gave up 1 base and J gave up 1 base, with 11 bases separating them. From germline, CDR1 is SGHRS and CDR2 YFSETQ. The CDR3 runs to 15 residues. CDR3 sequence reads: CASSLLQGANTEAFF. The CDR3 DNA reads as TGCGCCAGCAGCTTGCTTCAGGGTGCGAACACTGAAGCTTTCTTT.

CDR3 sequence reads: CASSTGQGSTDTQYF. Written as DNA, the CDR3 is TGTGCCAGCAGTACCGGACAGGGTAGCACAGATACGCAGTATTTT. V gene TRBV5-4 combines with J gene TRBJ2-3; 8 positions match TRBD1. The CDR3 sequence is 15 residues long. Per germline, CDR1 SGHNT and CDR2 YYREEE (reference sequence). V was clipped by 5 bases and J by 0 bases; unmatched bases: 5. The variable domain in full, completed from reference TRBV5-4 and TRBJ2-3, reads ETGVTQSPTHLIKTRGQQVTLRCSSQSGHNTVSWYQQALGQGPQFIFQYYREEENGRGNFPPRFSGLQFPNYSSELNVNALELDDSALYLCASSTGQGSTDTQYFGPGTRLTVL.

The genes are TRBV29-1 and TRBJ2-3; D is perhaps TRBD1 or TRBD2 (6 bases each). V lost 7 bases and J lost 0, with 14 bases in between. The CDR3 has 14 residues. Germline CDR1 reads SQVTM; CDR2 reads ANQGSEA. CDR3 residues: CSGGAGPSTDTQYF. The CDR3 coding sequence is TGCAGCGGGGGGGCGGGGCCCAGCACAGATACGCAGTATTTT.

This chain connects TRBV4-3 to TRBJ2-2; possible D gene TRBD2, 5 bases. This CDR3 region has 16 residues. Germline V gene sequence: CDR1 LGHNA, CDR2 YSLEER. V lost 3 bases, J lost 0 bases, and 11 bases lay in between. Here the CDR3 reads CASSQAWGANTGELFF. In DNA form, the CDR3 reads TGCGCCAGCAGCCAGGCCTGGGGAGCGAACACCGGGGAGCTGTTTTTT.

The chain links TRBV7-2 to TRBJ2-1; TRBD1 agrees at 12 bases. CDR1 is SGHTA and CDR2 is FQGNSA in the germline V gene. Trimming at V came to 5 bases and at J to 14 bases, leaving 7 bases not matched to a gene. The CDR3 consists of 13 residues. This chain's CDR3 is CASSRDRGQFEFF. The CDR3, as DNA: TGTGCCAGCAGCCGGGACAGGGGGCAGTTTGAGTTCTTC. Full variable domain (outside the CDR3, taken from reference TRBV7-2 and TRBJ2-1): GAGVSQSPSNKVTEKGKDVELRCDPISGHTALYWYRQSLGQGLEFLIYFQGNSAPDKSGLPSDRFSAERTGGSVSTLTIQRTQQEDSAVYLCASSRDRGQFEFFGPGTRLTVL.

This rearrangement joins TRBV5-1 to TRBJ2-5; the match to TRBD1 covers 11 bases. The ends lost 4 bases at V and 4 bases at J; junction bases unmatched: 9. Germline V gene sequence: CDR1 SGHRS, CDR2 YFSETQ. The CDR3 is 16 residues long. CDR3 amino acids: CASSTTGTGGRETQYF. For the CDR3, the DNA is TGCGCCAGCAGCACCACCGGGACAGGGGGACGAGAGACCCAGTACTTC.

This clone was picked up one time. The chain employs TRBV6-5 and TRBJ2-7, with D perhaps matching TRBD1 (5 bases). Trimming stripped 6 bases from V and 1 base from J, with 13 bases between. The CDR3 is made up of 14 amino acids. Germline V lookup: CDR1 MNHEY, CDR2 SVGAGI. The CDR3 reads CASRGEQPSYEQYF. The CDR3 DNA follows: TGTGCCAGCAGAGGGGAACAGCCTTCCTACGAGCAGTACTTC.

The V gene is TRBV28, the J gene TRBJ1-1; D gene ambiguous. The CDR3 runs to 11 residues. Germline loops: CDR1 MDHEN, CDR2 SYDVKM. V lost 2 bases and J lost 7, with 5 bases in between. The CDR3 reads CASSLRNEAFF. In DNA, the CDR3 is TGTGCCAGCAGTTTACGTAATGAAGCTTTCTTT.

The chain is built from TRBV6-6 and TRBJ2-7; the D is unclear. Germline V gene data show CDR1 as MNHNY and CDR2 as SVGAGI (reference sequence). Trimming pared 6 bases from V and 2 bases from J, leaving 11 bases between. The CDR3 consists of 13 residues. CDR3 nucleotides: TGTGCCAGCAGCTTCGGACCGACCTACGAGCAGTACTTC. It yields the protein CASSFGPTYEQYF.

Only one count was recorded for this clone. Here the CDR3 reads CASNFRTSGGSEQFF. The CDR3 DNA sequence: TGTGCCAGCAACTTTAGGACTAGCGGTGGGAGTGAGCAGTTCTTC. V usage is TRBV5-4 and J usage is TRBJ2-1; the match to TRBD2 covers 10 bases. The V segment lost 6 bases and the J segment 9 bases; nucleotides outside the gene matches: 12. This CDR3 is 15 amino acids long. Germline-derived CDR1 and CDR2 are SGHNT and YYREEE (reference sequence). Drawing the rest from reference TRBV5-4 and TRBJ2-1, the complete variable domain is ETGVTQSPTHLIKTRGQQVTLRCSSQSGHNTVSWYQQALGQGPQFIFQYYREEENGRGNFPPRFSGLQFPNYSSELNVNALELDDSALYLCASNFRTSGGSEQFFGPGTRLTVL.

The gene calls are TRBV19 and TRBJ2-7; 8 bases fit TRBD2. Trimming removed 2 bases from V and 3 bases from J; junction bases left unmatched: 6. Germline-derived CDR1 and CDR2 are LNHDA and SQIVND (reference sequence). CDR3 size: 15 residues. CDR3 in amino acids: CASSISLAGLYEQYF. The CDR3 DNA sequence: TGTGCCAGTAGTATATCTTTAGCGGGACTCTACGAGCAGTACTTC.

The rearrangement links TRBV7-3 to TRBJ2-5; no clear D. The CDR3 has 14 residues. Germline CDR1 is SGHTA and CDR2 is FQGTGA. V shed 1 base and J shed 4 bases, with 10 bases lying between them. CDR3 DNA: TGTGCCAGCAGCTTAAATGGTGCGCGAGAGACCCAGTACTTC. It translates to CASSLNGARETQYF.

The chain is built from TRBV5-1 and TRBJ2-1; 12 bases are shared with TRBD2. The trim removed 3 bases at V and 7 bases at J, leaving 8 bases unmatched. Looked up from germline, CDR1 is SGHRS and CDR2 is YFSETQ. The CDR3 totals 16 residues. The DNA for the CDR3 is TGCGCCAGCAGCTCGAATCTAGCGGGGGGGCGTAATGAGCAGTTCTTC. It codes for CASSSNLAGGRNEQFF.

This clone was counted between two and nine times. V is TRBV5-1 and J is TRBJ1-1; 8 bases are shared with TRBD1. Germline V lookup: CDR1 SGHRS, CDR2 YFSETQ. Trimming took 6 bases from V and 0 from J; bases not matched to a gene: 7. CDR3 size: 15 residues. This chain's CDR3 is CASTITTGVNTEAFF. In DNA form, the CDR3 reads TGCGCCAGCACCATTACGACAGGGGTGAACACTGAAGCTTTCTTT. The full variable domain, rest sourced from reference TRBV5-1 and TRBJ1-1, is KAGVTQTPRYLIKTRGQQVTLSCSPISGHRSVSWYQQTPGQGLQFLFEYFSETQRNKGNFPGRFSGRQFSNSRSEMNVSTLELGDSALYLCASTITTGVNTEAFFGQGTRLTVV.

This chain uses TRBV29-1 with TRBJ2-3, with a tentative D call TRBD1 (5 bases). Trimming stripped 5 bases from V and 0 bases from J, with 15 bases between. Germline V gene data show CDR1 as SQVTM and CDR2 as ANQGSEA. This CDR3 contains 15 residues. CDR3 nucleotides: TGCAGCGTTCAGGGCGCTTCTAGTAGCACAGATACGCAGTATTTT. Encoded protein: CSVQGASSSTDTQYF.

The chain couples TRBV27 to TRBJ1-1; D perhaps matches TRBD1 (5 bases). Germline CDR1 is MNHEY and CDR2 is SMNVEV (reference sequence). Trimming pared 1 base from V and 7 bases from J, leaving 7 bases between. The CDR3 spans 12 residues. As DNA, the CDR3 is TGTGCCAGCAGTTTATGGGGGGGTGAAGCTTTCTTT. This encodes CASSLWGGEAFF.

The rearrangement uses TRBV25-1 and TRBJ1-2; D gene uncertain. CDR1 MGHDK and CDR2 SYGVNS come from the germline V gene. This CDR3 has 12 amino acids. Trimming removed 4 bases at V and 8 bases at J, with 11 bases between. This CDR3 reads CASSGVGEGYTF. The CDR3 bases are TGTGCCAGCAGTGGCGTTGGGGAAGGCTACACCTTC.

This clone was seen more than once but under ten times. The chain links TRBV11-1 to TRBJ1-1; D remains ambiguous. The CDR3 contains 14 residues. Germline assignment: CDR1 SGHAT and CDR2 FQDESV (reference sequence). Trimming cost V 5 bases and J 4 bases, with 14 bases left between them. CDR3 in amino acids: CASSPVEGATEAFF. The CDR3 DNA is TGTGCCAGCAGCCCCGTGGAGGGCGCCACTGAAGCTTTCTTT. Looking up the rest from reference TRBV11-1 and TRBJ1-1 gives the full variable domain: EAEVAQSPRYKITEKSQAVAFWCDPISGHATLYWYRQILGQGPELLVQFQDESVVDDSQLPKDRFSAERLKGVDSTLKIQPAELGDSAMYLCASSPVEGATEAFFGQGTRLTVV.

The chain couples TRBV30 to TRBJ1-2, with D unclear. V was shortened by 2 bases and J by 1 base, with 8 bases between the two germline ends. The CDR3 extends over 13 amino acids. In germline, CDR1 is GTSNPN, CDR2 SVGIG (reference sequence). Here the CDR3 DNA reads TGTGCCTGGAGTCCCCGCAGTAACTATGGCTACACCTTC. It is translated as CAWSPRSNYGYTF.

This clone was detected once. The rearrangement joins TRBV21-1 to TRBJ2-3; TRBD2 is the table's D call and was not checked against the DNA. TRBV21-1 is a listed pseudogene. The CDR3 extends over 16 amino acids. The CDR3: CASSKGEGGSTDTQYF. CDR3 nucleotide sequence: TGTGCCAGCAGCAAAGGGGAGGGGGGAAGCACAGATACGCAGTATTTT.

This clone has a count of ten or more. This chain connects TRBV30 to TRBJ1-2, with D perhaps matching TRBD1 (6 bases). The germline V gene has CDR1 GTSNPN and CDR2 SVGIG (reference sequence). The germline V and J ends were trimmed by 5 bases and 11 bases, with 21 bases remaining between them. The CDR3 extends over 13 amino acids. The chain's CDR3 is CAWERGTVGGYTF. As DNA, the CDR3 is TGTGCCTGGGAAAGGGGGACCGTGGGTGGATACACCTTC.

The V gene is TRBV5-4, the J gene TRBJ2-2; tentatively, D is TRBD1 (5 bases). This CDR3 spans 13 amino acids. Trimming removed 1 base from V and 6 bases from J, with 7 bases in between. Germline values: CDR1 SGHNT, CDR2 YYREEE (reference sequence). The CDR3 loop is CASSLLGAGELFF. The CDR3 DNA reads TGTGCCAGCAGCTTGTTAGGGGCCGGGGAGCTGTTTTTT.

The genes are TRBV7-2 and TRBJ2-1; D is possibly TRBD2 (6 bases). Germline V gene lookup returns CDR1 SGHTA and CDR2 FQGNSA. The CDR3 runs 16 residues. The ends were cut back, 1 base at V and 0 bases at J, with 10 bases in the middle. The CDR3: CASSLVADDSYNEQFF. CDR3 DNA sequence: TGTGCCAGCAGCTTAGTAGCGGACGACTCCTACAATGAGCAGTTCTTC.